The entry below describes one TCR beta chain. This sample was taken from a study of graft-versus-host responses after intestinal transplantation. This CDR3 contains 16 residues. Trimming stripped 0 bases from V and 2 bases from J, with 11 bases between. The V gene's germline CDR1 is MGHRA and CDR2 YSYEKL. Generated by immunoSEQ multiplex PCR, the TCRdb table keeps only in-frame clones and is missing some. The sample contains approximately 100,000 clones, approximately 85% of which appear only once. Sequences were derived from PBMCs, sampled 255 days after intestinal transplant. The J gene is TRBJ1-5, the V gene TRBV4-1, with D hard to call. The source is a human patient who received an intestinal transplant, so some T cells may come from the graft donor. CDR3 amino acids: CASSQDPPSRNQPQHF. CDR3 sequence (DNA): TGCGCCAGCAGCCAAGATCCACCCAGTCGCAATCAGCCCCAGCATTTT.